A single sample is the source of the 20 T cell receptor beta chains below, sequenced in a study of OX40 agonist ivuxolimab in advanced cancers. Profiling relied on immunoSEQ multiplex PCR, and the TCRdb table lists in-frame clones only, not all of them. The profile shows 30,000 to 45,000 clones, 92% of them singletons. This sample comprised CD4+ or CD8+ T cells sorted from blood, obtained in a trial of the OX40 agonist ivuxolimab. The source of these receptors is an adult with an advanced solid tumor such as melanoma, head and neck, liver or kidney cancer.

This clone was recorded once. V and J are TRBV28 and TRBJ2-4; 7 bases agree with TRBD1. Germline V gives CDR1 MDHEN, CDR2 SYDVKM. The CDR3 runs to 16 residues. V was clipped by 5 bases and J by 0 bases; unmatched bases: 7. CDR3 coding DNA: TGTGCCAGCAGTCCCGGGACAGCCTTAGCCAAAAACATTCAGTACTTC. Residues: CASSPGTALAKNIQYF.

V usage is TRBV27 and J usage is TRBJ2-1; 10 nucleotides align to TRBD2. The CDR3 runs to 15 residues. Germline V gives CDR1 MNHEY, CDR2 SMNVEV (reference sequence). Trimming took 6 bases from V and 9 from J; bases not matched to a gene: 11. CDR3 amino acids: CASSPAGGPRSEQFF. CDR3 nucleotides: TGTGCCAGCAGCCCAGCGGGAGGGCCGCGGAGTGAGCAGTTCTTC.

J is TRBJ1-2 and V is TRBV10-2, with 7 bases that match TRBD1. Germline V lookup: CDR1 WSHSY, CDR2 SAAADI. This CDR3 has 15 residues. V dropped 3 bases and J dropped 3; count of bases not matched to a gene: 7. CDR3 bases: TGCGCCAGCAGTGACGGAGCGGGACAGTACTATGGCTACACCTTC. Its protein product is CASSDGAGQYYGYTF.

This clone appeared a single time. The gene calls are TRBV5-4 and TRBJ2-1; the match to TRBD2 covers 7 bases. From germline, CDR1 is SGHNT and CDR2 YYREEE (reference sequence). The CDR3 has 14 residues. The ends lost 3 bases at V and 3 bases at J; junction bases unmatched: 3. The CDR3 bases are TGTGCCAGCAGCTCTAGGACTAGCTACAATGAGCAGTTCTTC. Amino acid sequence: CASSSRTSYNEQFF. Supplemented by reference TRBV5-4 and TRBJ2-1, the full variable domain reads ETGVTQSPTHLIKTRGQQVTLRCSSQSGHNTVSWYQQALGQGPQFIFQYYREEENGRGNFPPRFSGLQFPNYSSELNVNALELDDSALYLCASSSRTSYNEQFFGPGTRLTVL.

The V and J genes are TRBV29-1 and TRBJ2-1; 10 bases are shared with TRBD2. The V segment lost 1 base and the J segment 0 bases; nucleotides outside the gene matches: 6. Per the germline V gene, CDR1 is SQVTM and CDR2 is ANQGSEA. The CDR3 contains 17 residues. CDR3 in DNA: TGCAGCGTTGAAGCATCTAGCGGGAGATACTCCTACAATGAGCAGTTCTTC. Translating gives CSVEASSGRYSYNEQFF.

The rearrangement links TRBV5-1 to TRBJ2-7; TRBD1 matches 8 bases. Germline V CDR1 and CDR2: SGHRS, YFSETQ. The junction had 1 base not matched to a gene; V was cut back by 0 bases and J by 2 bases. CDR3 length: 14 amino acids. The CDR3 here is CASSLAGGAYEQYF. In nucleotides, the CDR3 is TGCGCCAGCAGCTTGGCAGGGGGCGCCTACGAGCAGTACTTC.

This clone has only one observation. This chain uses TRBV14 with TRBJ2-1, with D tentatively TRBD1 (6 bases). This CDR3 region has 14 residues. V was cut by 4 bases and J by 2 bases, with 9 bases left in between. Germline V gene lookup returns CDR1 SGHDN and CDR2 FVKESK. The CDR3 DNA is TGTGCCAGCAGCCTCAGGGGTGCCTACAATGAGCAGTTCTTC. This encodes CASSLRGAYNEQFF. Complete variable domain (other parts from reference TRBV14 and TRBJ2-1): EAGVTQFPSHSVIEKGQTVTLRCDPISGHDNLYWYRRVMGKEIKFLLHFVKESKQDESGMPNNRFLAERTGGTYSTLKVQPAELEDSGVYFCASSLRGAYNEQFFGPGTRLTVL.

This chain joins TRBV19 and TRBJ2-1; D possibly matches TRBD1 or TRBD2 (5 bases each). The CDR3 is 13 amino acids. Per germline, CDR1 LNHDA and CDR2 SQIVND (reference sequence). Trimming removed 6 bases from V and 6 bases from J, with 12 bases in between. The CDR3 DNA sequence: TGTGCCAGTAGCCCGGGGCGGATCAATGAGCAGTTCTTC. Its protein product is CASSPGRINEQFF. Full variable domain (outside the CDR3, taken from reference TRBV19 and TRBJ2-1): DGGITQSPKYLFRKEGQNVTLSCEQNLNHDAMYWYRQDPGQGLRLIYYSQIVNDFQKGDIAEGYSVSREKKESFPLTVTSAQKNPTAFYLCASSPGRINEQFFGPGTRLTVL.

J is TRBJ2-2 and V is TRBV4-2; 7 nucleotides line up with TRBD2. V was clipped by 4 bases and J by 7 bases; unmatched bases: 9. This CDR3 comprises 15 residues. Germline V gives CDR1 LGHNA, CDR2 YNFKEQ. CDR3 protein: CASSPPGLGVGELFF. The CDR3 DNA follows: TGTGCCAGCAGCCCCCCCGGACTAGGGGTCGGGGAGCTGTTTTTT.

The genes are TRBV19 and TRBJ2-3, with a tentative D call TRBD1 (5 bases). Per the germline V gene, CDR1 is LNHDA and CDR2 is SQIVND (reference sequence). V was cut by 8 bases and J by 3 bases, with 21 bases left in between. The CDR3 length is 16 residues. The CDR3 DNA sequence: TGTGCCAGTGCCTCTTCAGGGTTGGGTGGTACAGATACGCAGTATTTT. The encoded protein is CASASSGLGGTDTQYF.

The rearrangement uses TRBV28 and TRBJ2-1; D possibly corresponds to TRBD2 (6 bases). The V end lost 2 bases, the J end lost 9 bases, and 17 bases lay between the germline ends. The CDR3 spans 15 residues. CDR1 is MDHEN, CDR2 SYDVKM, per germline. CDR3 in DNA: TGTGCCAGCAGTTTAGCGGGGAACTCCTTGGGTGAGCAGTTCTTC. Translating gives CASSLAGNSLGEQFF.

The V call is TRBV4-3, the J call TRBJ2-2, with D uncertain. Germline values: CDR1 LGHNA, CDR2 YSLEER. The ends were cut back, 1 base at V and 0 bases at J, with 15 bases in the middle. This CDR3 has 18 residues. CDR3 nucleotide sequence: TGCGCCAGCAGCCAAGCACCCACCGTCCTATCGAACACCGGGGAGCTGTTTTTT. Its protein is CASSQAPTVLSNTGELFF.

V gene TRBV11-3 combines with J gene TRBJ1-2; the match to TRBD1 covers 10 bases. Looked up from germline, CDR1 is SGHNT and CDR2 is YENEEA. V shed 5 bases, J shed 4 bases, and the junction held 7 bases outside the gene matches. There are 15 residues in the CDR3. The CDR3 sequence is CASSRGTGDGYGYTF. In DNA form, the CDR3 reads TGTGCCAGCAGCCGGGGGACAGGGGACGGCTATGGCTACACCTTC.

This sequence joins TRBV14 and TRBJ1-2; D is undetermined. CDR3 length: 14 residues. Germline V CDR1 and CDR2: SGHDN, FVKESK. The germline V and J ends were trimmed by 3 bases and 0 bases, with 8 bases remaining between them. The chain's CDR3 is CASSQTGTNYGYTF. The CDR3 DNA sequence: TGTGCCAGCAGCCAGACCGGGACTAACTATGGCTACACCTTC.

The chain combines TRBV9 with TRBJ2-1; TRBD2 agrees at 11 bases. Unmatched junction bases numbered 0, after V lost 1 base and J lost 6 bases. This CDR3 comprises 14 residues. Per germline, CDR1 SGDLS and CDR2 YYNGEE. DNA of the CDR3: TGTGCCAGCAGCGTACTAGCGGGAGGCAATGAGCAGTTCTTC. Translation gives CASSVLAGGNEQFF. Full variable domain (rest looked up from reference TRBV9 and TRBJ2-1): DSGVTQTPKHLITATGQRVTLRCSPRSGDLSVYWYQQSLDQGLQFLIQYYNGEERAKGNILERFSAQQFPDLHSELNLSSLELGDSALYFCASSVLAGGNEQFFGPGTRLTVL.

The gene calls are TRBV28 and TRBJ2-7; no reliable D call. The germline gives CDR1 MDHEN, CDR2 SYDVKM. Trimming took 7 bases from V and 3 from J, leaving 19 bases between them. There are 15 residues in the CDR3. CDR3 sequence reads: CASNTTPGLDYEQYF. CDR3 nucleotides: TGTGCCAGCAACACCACCCCGGGTCTTGACTACGAGCAGTACTTC. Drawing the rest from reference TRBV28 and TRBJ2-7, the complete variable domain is DVKVTQSSRYLVKRTGEKVFLECVQDMDHENMFWYRQDPGLGLRLIYFSYDVKMKEKGDIPEGYSVSREKKERFSLILESASTNQTSMYLCASNTTPGLDYEQYFGPGTRLTVT.

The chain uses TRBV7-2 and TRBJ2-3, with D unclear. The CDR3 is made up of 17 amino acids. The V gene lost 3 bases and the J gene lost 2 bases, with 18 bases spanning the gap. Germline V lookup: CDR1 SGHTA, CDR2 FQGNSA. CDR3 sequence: CASSLRSSGPVTDTQYF. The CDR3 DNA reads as TGTGCCAGCAGCTTGAGGTCCTCCGGACCCGTCACAGATACGCAGTATTTT.

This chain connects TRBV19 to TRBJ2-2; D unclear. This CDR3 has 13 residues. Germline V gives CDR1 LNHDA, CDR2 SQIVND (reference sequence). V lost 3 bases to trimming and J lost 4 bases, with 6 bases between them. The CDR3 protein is CASSIGITGELFF. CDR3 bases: TGTGCCAGTAGTATTGGTATCACCGGGGAGCTGTTTTTT.

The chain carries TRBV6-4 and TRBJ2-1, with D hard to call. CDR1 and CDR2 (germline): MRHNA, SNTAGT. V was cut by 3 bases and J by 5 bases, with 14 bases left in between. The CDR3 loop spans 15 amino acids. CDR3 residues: CASSEGPFGNNEQFF. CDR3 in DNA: TGTGCCAGCAGTGAAGGGCCATTTGGGAACAATGAGCAGTTCTTC.

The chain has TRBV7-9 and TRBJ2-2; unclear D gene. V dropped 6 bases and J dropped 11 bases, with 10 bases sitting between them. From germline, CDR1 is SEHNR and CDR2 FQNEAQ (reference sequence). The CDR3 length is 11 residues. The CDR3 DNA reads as TGTGCCAGCAGGGCGAACGTAGAGCTGTTTTTT. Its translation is CASRANVELFF.